The 24 T cell receptor beta chains reported below all come from one sample, sequenced in a study of blood T cell repertoires in COVID-19. Method: immunoSEQ multiplex PCR; TCRdb's copy keeps in-frame clones and lacks some. The repertoire holds about 59,000 clones, with almost 80% as singletons. Material for sequencing was peripheral blood. These receptors came from a man older than 75 with acute or convalescent COVID-19.

V is TRBV5-4 and J is TRBJ2-1; D might be TRBD2 (6 bases). Germline lookup yields CDR1 SGHNT and CDR2 YYREEE (reference sequence). The CDR3 totals 13 residues. Trimming pared 0 bases from V and 9 bases from J, leaving 10 bases between. The DNA of the CDR3 is TGTGCCAGCAGCTTGGAGCGGCGGGGTGAGCAGTTCTTC. It encodes CASSLERRGEQFF.

This chain joins TRBV29-1 and TRBJ2-7; 10 nucleotides align to TRBD2. This CDR3 comprises 15 residues. V was clipped by 6 bases and J by 2 bases; unmatched bases: 10. Germline assignment: CDR1 SQVTM and CDR2 ANQGSEA. The CDR3 DNA sequence: TGCAGCGTCCTTAAACTAGCGGGGTTAGCCTACGAGCAGTACTTC. Its protein is CSVLKLAGLAYEQYF.

The chain uses TRBV27 and TRBJ2-2; TRBD2 aligns across 11 bases. The germline V gene has CDR1 MNHEY and CDR2 SMNVEV (reference sequence). J gave up 4 bases and V 8 bases, and 12 bases lay outside the gene matches. This CDR3 has 17 amino acids. The CDR3 coding sequence is TGTGCCAGCCGGTTTTCACTAGCGGGAGTGGGCACCGGGGAGCTGTTTTTT. It yields the protein CASRFSLAGVGTGELFF.

The CDR3: CASSLLQRGAIQETQYF. Written as DNA, the CDR3 is TGTGCCAGCAGTTTATTGCAGCGGGGGGCCATACAAGAGACCCAGTACTTC. The V and J genes are TRBV28 and TRBJ2-5, with 9 bases lining up with TRBD2. This CDR3 spans 17 amino acids. The trim removed 1 base at V and 2 bases at J, leaving 8 bases unmatched. Germline V CDR1 and CDR2: MDHEN, SYDVKM. The variable domain in full, completed from reference TRBV28 and TRBJ2-5, reads DVKVTQSSRYLVKRTGEKVFLECVQDMDHENMFWYRQDPGLGLRLIYFSYDVKMKEKGDIPEGYSVSREKKERFSLILESASTNQTSMYLCASSLLQRGAIQETQYFGPGTRLLVL.

This clone was detected only once. V usage is TRBV4-2 and J usage is TRBJ1-2; possibly TRBD1 for D (6 bases). This CDR3 is built from 14 residues. Germline V gene data show CDR1 as LGHNA and CDR2 as YNFKEQ. The V end was cut by 5 bases, the J end by 4 bases, with 14 bases between. Written as DNA, the CDR3 is TGTGCCAGCAGCACTACCCAGGGGAGCTATGGCTACACCTTC. It codes for CASSTTQGSYGYTF.

This chain uses TRBV11-3 with TRBJ2-3; 8 bases are shared with TRBD2. V shed 0 bases and J 1 base; nucleotides not matched to a gene: 9. CDR1 is SGHNT, CDR2 YENEEA, per germline. The CDR3 is made up of 18 amino acids. The DNA for the CDR3 is TGTGCCAGCAGCTTAGATGAGGCTAGCGGGCTTGGCACAGATACGCAGTATTTT. It specifies CASSLDEASGLGTDTQYF.

In its sample, this clone was seen once. The J gene is TRBJ2-7, the V gene TRBV18; weak D call: TRBD2 (6 bases). Trimming shortened V by 6 bases and J by 1 base, and 13 bases separated the two germline ends. The CDR3 is 14 residues long. Germline CDR1 is KGHSH and CDR2 is LQKENI. The CDR3 here is CASSTGTYSYEQYF. DNA of the CDR3: TGTGCCAGCTCGACCGGGACTTATTCCTACGAGCAGTACTTC.

The J gene is TRBJ1-2, the V gene TRBV6-5, with D possibly matching TRBD1 (5 bases). Trimming removed 6 bases at V and 0 bases at J, with 11 bases between. Germline V gene sequence: CDR1 MNHEY, CDR2 SVGAGI. The CDR3 covers 14 residues. The CDR3 region is CASRTGGANYGYTF. The CDR3 DNA is TGTGCCAGCAGGACCGGAGGGGCTAACTATGGCTACACCTTC.

This sequence joins TRBV10-3 and TRBJ2-1, with TRBD2 identical over 8 bases. Trimming at V came to 4 bases and at J to 4 bases, leaving 9 bases not matched to a gene. Germline lookup yields CDR1 ENHRY and CDR2 SYGVKD. The CDR3 consists of 16 residues. The chain's CDR3 is CAISGSGSQAYNEQFF. The CDR3 DNA is TGTGCCATCAGTGGAAGCGGGAGCCAAGCATACAATGAGCAGTTCTTC.

The V gene is TRBV27, the J gene TRBJ1-5; possibly TRBD1 for D (6 bases). Per germline, CDR1 MNHEY and CDR2 SMNVEV (reference sequence). V lost 3 bases to trimming and J lost 2 bases, with 11 bases between them. This CDR3 spans 15 amino acids. CDR3 sequence (DNA): TGTGCCAGCAGTTTTCAGGGGACGGGCAATCAGCCCCAGCATTTT. Protein product: CASSFQGTGNQPQHF.

The chain uses TRBV19 and TRBJ1-6; 8 bases line up with TRBD1. Germline lookup yields CDR1 LNHDA and CDR2 SQIVND (reference sequence). The CDR3 runs to 15 residues. V shed 2 bases and J 10 bases; nucleotides not matched to a gene: 7. The CDR3 is CASSILPGQDSPLHF. As DNA, the CDR3 is TGTGCCAGTAGTATATTGCCGGGACAGGACTCACCCCTCCACTTT. Full variable domain (rest looked up from reference TRBV19 and TRBJ1-6): DGGITQSPKYLFRKEGQNVTLSCEQNLNHDAMYWYRQDPGQGLRLIYYSQIVNDFQKGDIAEGYSVSREKKESFPLTVTSAQKNPTAFYLCASSILPGQDSPLHFGNGTRLTVT.

The gene calls are TRBV19 and TRBJ2-1; D unresolved. Trimming took 4 bases from V and 4 from J, leaving 5 bases between them. This CDR3 region has 12 residues. CDR1 is LNHDA and CDR2 is SQIVND in the germline V gene (reference sequence). Here the CDR3 reads CASSRAYNEQFF. The CDR3 DNA reads TGTGCCAGTAGTAGAGCTTACAATGAGCAGTTCTTC.

The chain is built from TRBV25-1 and TRBJ1-4, with 8 bases lining up with TRBD1. The V gene end was trimmed by 3 bases and the J gene end by 7 bases; junction bases not matched to a gene: 10. This CDR3 comprises 16 residues. Germline CDR1 and CDR2: MGHDK and SYGVNS. CDR3 loop: CASSDPQTGVFEKLFF. The CDR3 nucleotides read TGTGCCAGCAGTGATCCCCAGACAGGGGTGTTTGAAAAACTGTTTTTT.

The gene calls are TRBV30 and TRBJ2-2, with TRBD2 identical over 10 bases. This CDR3 has 15 residues. Trimming took 2 bases from V and 8 from J; bases not matched to a gene: 8. Germline V CDR1 and CDR2: GTSNPN, SVGIG (reference sequence). The CDR3 here is CAWSPLAGAGGELFF. DNA for the CDR3: TGTGCCTGGAGTCCGCTAGCGGGAGCGGGTGGGGAGCTGTTTTTT.

This clone was recorded many times. The CDR3 region is CASSLVRGLQYNEQFF. DNA for the CDR3: TGCGCCAGCAGCTTGGTAAGGGGACTTCAGTACAATGAGCAGTTCTTC. This chain connects TRBV5-1 to TRBJ2-1; D possibly corresponds to TRBD2 (6 bases). CDR1 and CDR2 from the germline V gene are SGHRS and YFSETQ. The CDR3 consists of 16 residues. Trimming took 0 bases from V and 4 from J, leaving 14 bases between them. The full variable domain, with the rest looked up from reference TRBV5-1 and TRBJ2-1, is KAGVTQTPRYLIKTRGQQVTLSCSPISGHRSVSWYQQTPGQGLQFLFEYFSETQRNKGNFPGRFSGRQFSNSRSEMNVSTLELGDSALYLCASSLVRGLQYNEQFFGPGTRLTVL.

The chain recombines TRBV7-2 with TRBJ1-3; D perhaps matches TRBD1 (5 bases). This CDR3 spans 15 amino acids. Germline assignment: CDR1 SGHTA and CDR2 FQGNSA. The V end lost 2 bases, the J end lost 0 bases, and 8 bases lay between the germline ends. The chain's CDR3 is CASSLSRDSGNTIYF. The CDR3 DNA reads as TGTGCCAGCAGCTTAAGCAGGGACTCTGGAAACACCATATATTTT.

The chain joins TRBV3-1 (or the pseudogene TRBV3-2) to TRBJ2-3; a possible D gene is TRBD2 (7 bases). This CDR3 is 15 amino acids long. The germline gives CDR1 LGHDT, CDR2 YNNKEL (reference sequence). V gave up 6 bases and J gave up 5 bases, with 18 bases separating them. CDR3 amino acids: CASSPEGGPVDTQYF. The CDR3 coding sequence is TGTGCCAGCAGTCCCGAGGGGGGGCCGGTAGATACGCAGTATTTT.

The V call is TRBV11-3, the J call TRBJ1-3; maybe TRBD1 (5 bases). V was shortened by 5 bases and J by 2 bases, with 19 bases between the two germline ends. The CDR3 is made up of 17 amino acids. The germline V gene encodes CDR1 SGHNT and CDR2 YENEEA. The DNA of the CDR3 is TGTGCCAGCAGCAAATCCCCCTGGGGCACGACTGGAAACACCATATATTTT. Protein sequence: CASSKSPWGTTGNTIYF.

This clone was seen only once. J is TRBJ2-1 and V is TRBV4-1, with TRBD2 identical over 10 bases. The length of the CDR3 is 17 residues. Trimming removed 0 bases from V and 4 bases from J; junction bases left unmatched: 6. Germline CDR1 reads MGHRA; CDR2 reads YSYEKL. CDR3 sequence (DNA): TGCGCCAGCAGCCAAGAAAGGCTAGCGGGGGATTACAATGAGCAGTTCTTC. Amino acid sequence: CASSQERLAGDYNEQFF.

This clone was counted only a few times. The chain employs TRBV4-1 and TRBJ1-3; D is ambiguous. Germline V gives CDR1 MGHRA, CDR2 YSYEKL. The CDR3 sequence is 16 residues long. Trimming pared 0 bases from V and 0 bases from J, leaving 9 bases between. CDR3: CASSQDAGYSGNTIYF. In nucleotides, the CDR3 is TGCGCCAGCAGCCAAGACGCGGGCTACTCTGGAAACACCATATATTTT.

This sequence joins TRBV5-4 and TRBJ1-2; TRBD1 aligns across 9 bases. This CDR3 spans 16 amino acids. Germline CDR1 SGHNT, CDR2 YYREEE (reference sequence). V lost 0 bases to trimming and J lost 8 bases; unmatched junction nucleotides: 11. The CDR3 DNA reads TGTGCCAGCAGCTTGGCCGGGACAGGGAAGTTAGCGGGCTACACCTTC. Translating it yields CASSLAGTGKLAGYTF. The full variable domain, its missing parts supplied by reference TRBV5-4 and TRBJ1-2, is ETGVTQSPTHLIKTRGQQVTLRCSSQSGHNTVSWYQQALGQGPQFIFQYYREEENGRGNFPPRFSGLQFPNYSSELNVNALELDDSALYLCASSLAGTGKLAGYTFGSGTRLTVV.

This chain links TRBV30 with TRBJ2-2; 8 bases align to TRBD1. CDR1 is GTSNPN and CDR2 is SVGIG in the germline V gene (reference sequence). V gave up 4 bases and J gave up 6 bases; unmatched junction bases: 10. The length of the CDR3 is 15 residues. CDR3 in DNA: TGTGCCTGGATCTCTCTCCAGGGGGCGGCCGGGGAGCTGTTTTTT. It yields the protein CAWISLQGAAGELFF.

The chain combines TRBV6-1 with TRBJ1-1; TRBD1 is a possible D gene (5 bases). V was trimmed by 2 bases and J by 4 bases, leaving 20 bases between them. Germline CDR1 MNHNS, CDR2 SASEGT. The CDR3 has 17 residues. CDR3 residues: CASSELGIRGRGTEAFF. The CDR3 DNA is TGTGCCAGCAGTGAATTAGGTATAAGGGGAAGAGGCACTGAAGCTTTCTTT.

This rearrangement joins TRBV11-1 to TRBJ2-5, with no clear D. The germline gives CDR1 SGHAT, CDR2 FQDESV (reference sequence). This CDR3 spans 12 amino acids. The V and J ends lost 5 bases and 4 bases respectively, with 8 bases between them. The CDR3 DNA reads as TGTGCCAGCAGCCGAAGTAGAGAGACCCAGTACTTC. This encodes CASSRSRETQYF.